Shown below are 17 T cell receptor beta chains from a single sample sequenced in a study of vaccination and CD4 T cells after COVID-19. The treatment: roughly 10-day PBMC culture with coronavirus spike peptide pools or control peptides (ViraFEST assay). These CD4+ T cells came from an unexposed donor, sampled before the COVID-19 pandemic (2011-2018). Cultured CD4+ T-cell DNA underwent Oncomine TCR Beta short-read sequencing. TCRdb independently ran MiXCR on the PCR reads; one entry per CDR3 protein. The sample holds around 9,500 distinct CDR3 sequences, approximately 35% seen once. For these TCRs, the target antigens are not known. The sequenced material came from CD4+ T cells from blood, cultured in vitro. The source of these receptors is a human donor in good health.

This clonotype was recorded a few times. The chain joins TRBV10-3 to TRBJ2-5; D unresolved. Trimming removed 4 bases at V and 1 base at J, with 10 bases between. This CDR3 has 14 amino acids. Per germline, CDR1 ENHRY and CDR2 SYGVKD. The CDR3 spells CAISGRSVQETQYF. The CDR3 DNA reads as TGTGCCATCAGTGGACGGTCAGTCCAAGAGACCCAGTACTTC.

A few counts support this clonotype. The chain has TRBV20-1 and TRBJ1-2, with a weak D call TRBD1 (5 bases). In germline, CDR1 is DFQATT, CDR2 SNEGSKA (reference sequence). This CDR3 has 13 amino acids. V dropped 4 bases and J dropped 5 bases, with 14 bases sitting between them. CDR3 loop: CSAIYDRPYGYTF. The CDR3 bases are TGCAGTGCTATCTACGACAGACCATATGGCTACACCTTC.

By its share, this clonotype is hyperexpanded (1% or more). The rearrangement uses TRBV7-2 and TRBJ1-5; no clear D. Trimming took 5 bases from V and 6 from J, leaving 14 bases between them. The length of the CDR3 is 14 residues. Per the germline V gene, CDR1 is SGHTA and CDR2 is FQGNSA. The CDR3 DNA follows: TGTGCCAGCAGCAAAGATGAGGTTGGTCAGCCCCAGCATTTT. Translating gives CASSKDEVGQPQHF.

CDR3 protein: CASSSIDPLRLETQYF. In DNA form, the CDR3 reads TGTGCCAGCAGCTCAATAGACCCCCTTAGATTGGAGACCCAGTACTTC. The chain employs TRBV7-9 and TRBJ2-5; D is ambiguous. Trimming pared 4 bases from V and 5 bases from J, leaving 20 bases between. CDR3 length: 16 amino acids. Germline V lookup: CDR1 SEHNR, CDR2 FQNEAQ (reference sequence).

The rearrangement links TRBV5-4 to TRBJ2-3; either TRBD1 or TRBD2 may supply D (5 bases each). V lost 0 bases, J lost 2 bases, and 10 bases lay in between. This CDR3 has 15 amino acids. Germline V gene sequence: CDR1 SGHNT, CDR2 YYREEE (reference sequence). The CDR3 nucleotides are TGTGCCAGCAGCTTGGGTAGGGGAGACACAGATACGCAGTATTTT. Protein sequence: CASSLGRGDTDTQYF.

The V gene is TRBV12-3 or TRBV12-4, the J gene TRBJ2-5; TRBD2 agrees at 7 bases. Germline trimming cut 5 bases from V and 2 bases from J; bases unmatched to any gene: 5. The CDR3 runs 14 residues. The CDR3 is CASSGGVRQETQYF. The CDR3 DNA follows: TGTGCCAGCAGTGGGGGGGTGAGACAAGAGACCCAGTACTTC.

The chain is built from TRBV7-3 and TRBJ1-2, with 9 positions matching TRBD1. This CDR3 has 13 amino acids. Germline CDR1 is SGHTA and CDR2 is FQGTGA. V lost 6 bases to trimming and J lost 8 bases; unmatched junction nucleotides: 7. The CDR3 loop reads CASSLRTGEGYTF. As DNA, the CDR3 is TGTGCCAGCAGTCTAAGGACAGGGGAAGGCTACACCTTC.

The chain links TRBV20-1 to TRBJ2-1, with a possible D match to TRBD2 (5 bases). Between the trimmed V and J ends, which lost 2 bases and 5 bases, there was a span of 16 bases. The germline V gene encodes CDR1 DFQATT and CDR2 SNEGSKA (reference sequence). The CDR3 has 15 amino acids. The CDR3: CSARLRGSTHNEQFF. The DNA for the CDR3 is TGCAGTGCTAGATTACGGGGTAGCACTCACAATGAGCAGTTCTTC.

The chain combines TRBV5-1 with TRBJ1-1; weak D call: TRBD1 (6 bases). Germline-derived CDR1 and CDR2 are SGHRS and YFSETQ. The CDR3 runs to 14 residues. The germline V and J ends were trimmed by 3 bases and 12 bases, with 21 bases remaining between them. The CDR3 region has the DNA TGCGCCAGCAGCTCCCTGGGTGGGACAATCAATCCTTTCTTT. Its translation: CASSSLGGTINPFF.

The chain carries TRBV14 and TRBJ2-7; D possibly corresponds to TRBD2 (6 bases). The CDR3 consists of 12 residues. Per the germline V gene, CDR1 is SGHDN and CDR2 is FVKESK. Between the trimmed V and J ends, which lost 8 bases and 10 bases, there was a span of 18 bases. In nucleotides, the CDR3 is TGTGCCAGCCAAGGGTGGGGACTGGTACAGTACTTC. It yields the protein CASQGWGLVQYF.

The gene calls are TRBV29-1 and TRBJ1-2, with D uncertain. Trimming stripped 5 bases from V and 2 bases from J, with 9 bases between. The CDR3 length is 12 residues. The germline V gene has CDR1 SQVTM and CDR2 ANQGSEA. This CDR3 is CSVQAMNYGYTF. DNA for the CDR3: TGCAGCGTTCAGGCCATGAACTATGGCTACACCTTC.

This clonotype has more than one count but fewer than ten. The chain combines TRBV20-1 with TRBJ1-1, with a possible D match to TRBD1 (6 bases). The length of the CDR3 is 12 residues. Germline-derived CDR1 and CDR2 are DFQATT and SNEGSKA (reference sequence). Trimming removed 5 bases from V and 4 bases from J, with 11 bases in between. CDR3 bases: TGCAGTGCTCGCCAGGGGAGCACTGAAGCTTTCTTT. It specifies CSARQGSTEAFF.

A few counts support this clonotype. The CDR3 is CASSTRLGSPLHF. For the CDR3, the DNA is TGTGCCAGCAGTACCCGCCTGGGGTCACCCCTCCACTTT. The chain joins TRBV12-3 or TRBV12-4 to TRBJ1-6; D is uncertain. Trimming left V 5 bases short and J 10 bases short, with 12 bases between. The CDR3 is 13 amino acids.

The rearrangement links TRBV6-5 to TRBJ1-2; D is possibly TRBD1 (6 bases). This CDR3 is built from 15 residues. V lost 4 bases, J lost 4 bases, and 16 bases lay in between. The germline V gene has CDR1 MNHEY and CDR2 SVGAGI. Here the CDR3 DNA reads TGTGCCAGCAGTTCGGGGGGGGGCGGCGGCTATGGCTACACCTTC. It codes for CASSSGGGGGYGYTF.

V gene TRBV7-2 combines with J gene TRBJ1-1; D is ambiguous. Germline V gene data show CDR1 as SGHTA and CDR2 as FQGNSA. The V end was cut by 2 bases, the J end by 7 bases, with 8 bases between. The CDR3 is made up of 12 amino acids. CDR3 amino acids: CASSLNRREAFF. The CDR3 nucleotides are TGTGCCAGCAGCTTAAACCGGCGTGAAGCTTTCTTT.

The chain has TRBV10-3 and TRBJ2-2; a possible D gene is TRBD2 (6 bases). V shed 7 bases and J shed 4 bases, with 13 bases lying between them. The CDR3 is made up of 14 amino acids. Looked up from germline, CDR1 is ENHRY and CDR2 is SYGVKD. The CDR3 bases are TGTGCCATCACCCCCCGGGAGTCCACCGGGGAGCTGTTTTTT. Encoded protein: CAITPRESTGELFF.

In this sample, this clonotype turned up a few times. The chain combines TRBV6-5 with TRBJ1-2; TRBD1 matches at 7 bases. Trimming removed 1 base from V and 6 bases from J; junction bases left unmatched: 2. The CDR3 extends over 13 amino acids. Germline V gene lookup returns CDR1 MNHEY and CDR2 SVGAGI. The CDR3 nucleotides are TGTGCCAGCAGTTACTTCCAGGGGGATGGCTACACCTTC. Its protein product is CASSYFQGDGYTF.